This TCR beta chain was recovered during a study of CD8 T cells in Susac syndrome. On this clonotype itself: What it binds is unknown.

TEMRA cells were FACS-enriched and CD8+ and CD4+ T cells negatively isolated. Study conclusions and caveats: Repertoires of Susac syndrome CD4+ T cells lacked clonal expansion.

V lost 4 bases and J lost 5; bases outside the gene matches: 12. In germline, CDR1 is SGDLS, CDR2 YYNGEE. This CDR3 spans 18 amino acids. An amount of RNA that ranged from about 0.45 to 1 ug was reverse transcribed with random hexamers. TCRdb used MiXCR to reprocess the immunoSEQ multiplex PCR reads, holding one entry per CDR3 protein. The sample records about 140,000 distinct CDR3 sequences, just under 95% being singletons. The material sequenced was CD4+ T cells from PBMCs. This chain connects TRBV9 to TRBJ2-4; TRBD2 matches at 13 bases. This sequence originates from a human donor with Susac syndrome. In DNA form, the CDR3 reads TGTGCCAGCAGCTCACGACTAGCGGGAGGCCCTCAGGAAAACATTCAGTACTTC. It is translated as CASSSRLAGGPQENIQYF.